This paragraph covers one T cell receptor (beta chain) sequence. Germline V CDR1 and CDR2: MNHNS, SASEGT. This CDR3 contains 14 residues. V dropped 5 bases and J dropped 1 base, with 9 bases sitting between them. These data are taken from a study of shared clonotypes between healthy human individuals. Genomic DNA of every subset was divided equally among multiple immunoSEQ plates. As processed by the authors: Quality scores were absent from the junction-only immunoSEQ sequences, so filtering differed. Measured with immunoSEQ multiplex PCR; TCRdb has only the in-frame clones, and not every one. Clone size and V and J calls were adopted from that table, with D and trimming inferred from the DNA. This repertoire shows a few hundred thousand clones, less than 85% found once; its top ten account for 10%.

The sequencing sample was made of memory CD4+ T cells sorted from blood. The sample's subset: CD45RA-negative fraction. This chain links TRBV6-1 with TRBJ1-5; D gene unclear. This receptor was taken from a man aged 25-45 years in good health. The CDR3, as DNA: TGTGCCAGCAGTTCCACCGGGAGCAATCAGCCCCAGCATTTT. Translation: CASSSTGSNQPQHF.